This is a list of T cell receptor beta chains from one sample in a study of read filtering for tumor transcriptome and immune sequencing. MiXCR, run by TCRdb on the reads, gives a single entry per CDR3 protein. The sample shows some 140,000 distinct CDR3 sequences, around 14% of them seen only once. The sequenced sample consisted of a population of CD138-negative cells sorted from bone marrow. The receptors were sampled from a donor at least 40 years old with multiple myeloma. CDR3s include the opening cysteine and the closing phenylalanine or tryptophan. D genes are given only for firm matches. Clone size is given for some rows only: seen once, a few or many times, or a class if the clone is expanded.

len: 13
v_gene: TRBV29-1
d_gene: TRBD1
abundance: many
j_gene: TRBJ1-4
CDR3aa: CSARQGIGEKLFF
CDR3nt: TGCAGCGCCCGACAGGGAATAGGAGAAAAACTGTTTTTT

len: 13
v_gene: TRBV11-2
d_gene: .
abundance: many
j_gene: TRBJ2-2
CDR3aa: CASRESSTGELFF
CDR3nt: TGTGCCAGCAGAGAATCTAGCACCGGGGAGCTGTTTTTT

len: 14
v_gene: TRBV9
d_gene: .
abundance: many
j_gene: TRBJ2-1
CDR3aa: CASSPIMSRNEQFF
CDR3nt: TGTGCCAGCAGCCCGATAATGTCTAGGAATGAGCAGTTCTTC

len: 16
v_gene: TRBV14
d_gene: TRBD1
abundance: many
j_gene: TRBJ2-1
CDR3aa: CASSQEWDRFNNEQFF
CDR3nt: TGTGCCAGCAGCCAAGAATGGGACAGATTCAACAATGAGCAGTTCTTC

len: 15
v_gene: TRBV7-9
d_gene: .
abundance: many
j_gene: TRBJ1-4
CDR3aa: CASSSWAMGDEKLFF
CDR3nt: TGTGCCAGCAGCTCCTGGGCCATGGGGGATGAAAAACTGTTTTTT

len: 12
v_gene: TRBV30
d_gene: .
abundance: few
j_gene: TRBJ2-5
CDR3aa: CAWSKPKETQYF
CDR3nt: TGTGCCTGGAGTAAGCCCAAAGAGACCCAGTACTTC

len: 14
v_gene: TRBV6-1
d_gene: TRBD1
abundance: many
j_gene: TRBJ1-1
CDR3aa: CASTGQGKMTEAFF
CDR3nt: TGTGCCAGCACTGGACAGGGGAAGATGACTGAAGCTTTCTTT

len: 14
v_gene: TRBV7-9
d_gene: TRBD1
abundance: many
j_gene: TRBJ1-6
CDR3aa: CASSSDRASSPLHF
CDR3nt: TGTGCCAGCAGCTCCGACAGGGCCAGTTCACCCCTCCACTTT

len: 14
v_gene: TRBV12-3/TRBV12-4
d_gene: TRBD2
abundance: many
j_gene: TRBJ2-1
CDR3aa: CASYSGSSYNEQFF
CDR3nt: TGTGCCAGCTATAGCGGGAGCTCCTACAATGAGCAGTTCTTC

len: 15
v_gene: TRBV6-2/TRBV6-3
d_gene: TRBD2
abundance: once
j_gene: TRBJ2-3
CDR3aa: CASSLSGGWTDTQYF
CDR3nt: TGTGCCAGCAGCCTTAGCGGGGGCTGGACAGATACGCAGTATTTT

len: 12
v_gene: TRBV29-1
d_gene: .
abundance: many
j_gene: TRBJ1-1
CDR3aa: CSVETDGTEAFF
CDR3nt: TGCAGCGTTGAGACAGACGGCACTGAAGCTTTCTTT

len: 15
v_gene: TRBV20-1
d_gene: .
abundance: many
j_gene: TRBJ2-1
CDR3aa: CSARDLGFSYNEQFF
CDR3nt: TGCAGTGCTAGAGATTTAGGGTTTTCCTACAATGAGCAGTTCTTC

len: 15
v_gene: TRBV4-1
d_gene: TRBD1
abundance: few
j_gene: TRBJ2-7
CDR3aa: CASSQVTGEYYEQYF
CDR3nt: TGCGCCAGCAGCCAAGTGACAGGGGAATACTACGAGCAGTACTTC

len: 17
v_gene: TRBV6-2/TRBV6-3
d_gene: .
abundance: .
j_gene: TRBJ2-4
CDR3aa: CASSYSARRVAKNIQYF
CDR3nt: TGTGCCAGCAGTTACTCCGCCCGTCGAGTAGCCAAAAACATTCAGTACTTC

len: 15
v_gene: TRBV7-9
d_gene: TRBD1
abundance: many
j_gene: TRBJ1-1
CDR3aa: CASHSLDRGLSEAFF
CDR3nt: TGTGCCAGCCACTCCCTAGACAGGGGCTTGAGTGAAGCTTTCTTT

len: 21
v_gene: TRBV12-3/TRBV12-4
d_gene: TRBD1
abundance: .
j_gene: TRBJ1-3
CDR3aa: CASSSKSTYTDRRYSGNTIYF
CDR3nt: TGTGCCAGCAGTTCTAAATCCACCTACACGGACAGGCGATACTCTGGAAACACCATATATTTT

len: 14
v_gene: TRBV14
d_gene: .
abundance: many
j_gene: TRBJ2-1
CDR3aa: CASSHVPPYNEQFF
CDR3nt: TGTGCCAGCAGCCACGTTCCCCCCTACAATGAGCAGTTCTTC

len: 18
v_gene: TRBV7-3
d_gene: .
abundance: many
j_gene: TRBJ2-1
CDR3aa: CASSFSGGTGTAGNEQFF
CDR3nt: TGTGCCAGCAGCTTCAGTGGAGGAACCGGGACCGCCGGCAATGAGCAGTTCTTC

len: 14
v_gene: TRBV7-9
d_gene: TRBD1
abundance: few
j_gene: TRBJ2-1
CDR3aa: CASRDRGHRNEQFF
CDR3nt: TGTGCCAGCCGGGACAGGGGGCATCGGAATGAGCAGTTCTTC

len: 15
v_gene: TRBV2
d_gene: .
abundance: many
j_gene: TRBJ2-1
CDR3aa: CASSEARAGYNEQFF
CDR3nt: TGTGCCAGCAGTGAAGCGCGGGCAGGGTACAATGAGCAGTTCTTC

len: 13
v_gene: TRBV6-2/TRBV6-3
d_gene: .
abundance: many
j_gene: TRBJ1-1
CDR3aa: CASSLEGRTEAFF
CDR3nt: TGTGCCAGCAGCCTCGAGGGGCGAACTGAAGCTTTCTTT

len: 17
v_gene: TRBV12-5
d_gene: .
abundance: many
j_gene: TRBJ2-2
CDR3aa: CASGLTIGGKGTGELFF
CDR3nt: TGTGCTAGTGGTTTGACCATAGGGGGGAAGGGCACCGGGGAGCTGTTTTTT

len: 14
v_gene: TRBV5-4
d_gene: .
abundance: many
j_gene: TRBJ2-1
CDR3aa: CATRIGPAYNEQFF
CDR3nt: TGTGCCACCAGAATAGGACCGGCTTACAATGAGCAGTTCTTC

len: 13
v_gene: TRBV6-5
d_gene: .
abundance: many
j_gene: TRBJ2-2
CDR3aa: CASRSQNTGELFF
CDR3nt: TGTGCCAGCAGATCCCAGAACACCGGGGAGCTGTTTTTT

len: 11
v_gene: TRBV30
d_gene: .
abundance: many
j_gene: TRBJ1-1
CDR3aa: CAWSARGDAFF
CDR3nt: TGTGCCTGGAGTGCGAGAGGGGACGCTTTCTTT

len: 16
v_gene: TRBV7-2
d_gene: TRBD1
abundance: many
j_gene: TRBJ1-5
CDR3aa: CASSLGQGAGHQPQHF
CDR3nt: TGTGCCAGCAGCTTAGGACAGGGGGCGGGCCATCAGCCCCAGCATTTT

len: 14
v_gene: TRBV7-8
d_gene: .
abundance: many
j_gene: TRBJ2-1
CDR3aa: CASSLSGLGNEQFF
CDR3nt: TGTGCCAGCAGCTTATCTGGGCTAGGCAATGAGCAGTTCTTC

len: 17
v_gene: TRBV9
d_gene: TRBD2
abundance: many
j_gene: TRBJ2-3
CDR3aa: CASSVEGTSGLTDTQYF
CDR3nt: TGTGCCAGCAGCGTAGAGGGGACTAGCGGACTCACAGATACGCAGTATTTT

len: 15
v_gene: TRBV4-2
d_gene: TRBD2
abundance: many
j_gene: TRBJ2-2
CDR3aa: CASSHSREVAGELFF
CDR3nt: TGTGCCAGCAGCCACTCGCGGGAGGTGGCCGGGGAGCTGTTTTTT

len: 17
v_gene: TRBV20-1
d_gene: TRBD1
abundance: many
j_gene: TRBJ2-7
CDR3aa: CSARDWVPGQGTYEQYF
CDR3nt: TGCAGTGCTAGAGATTGGGTACCGGGACAGGGTACGTACGAGCAGTACTTC

len: 13
v_gene: TRBV7-6
d_gene: .
abundance: many
j_gene: TRBJ2-7
CDR3aa: CASSGLASYEQYF
CDR3nt: TGTGCCAGCAGCGGTCTAGCCTCTTACGAGCAGTACTTC

len: 15
v_gene: TRBV7-6
d_gene: .
abundance: many
j_gene: TRBJ2-7
CDR3aa: CASSLERTAGYEQYF
CDR3nt: TGTGCCAGCAGCTTAGAAAGGACGGCCGGCTACGAGCAGTACTTC

len: 13
v_gene: TRBV11-2
d_gene: TRBD1
abundance: many
j_gene: TRBJ1-1
CDR3aa: CASSHTGGTEAFF
CDR3nt: TGTGCCAGCAGCCATACAGGGGGCACTGAAGCTTTCTTT

len: 16
v_gene: TRBV5-4
d_gene: .
abundance: .
j_gene: TRBJ2-2
CDR3aa: CASSLVGRDVTGELFF
CDR3nt: TGTGCCAGCAGCTTGGTAGGCCGAGACGTAACCGGGGAGCTGTTTTTT

len: 15
v_gene: TRBV4-2
d_gene: .
abundance: .
j_gene: TRBJ1-5
CDR3aa: CASSQDPTDNQPQHF
CDR3nt: TGTGCCAGCAGCCAAGATCCCACGGATAATCAGCCCCAGCATTTT

len: 13
v_gene: TRBV20-1
d_gene: .
abundance: many
j_gene: TRBJ2-3
CDR3aa: CSARPTSTDTQYF
CDR3nt: TGCAGTGCCAGACCTACTAGCACAGATACGCAGTATTTT

len: 21
v_gene: TRBV5-6
d_gene: TRBD2
abundance: many
j_gene: TRBJ2-1
CDR3aa: CASSFRTSGRALDGSYNEQFF
CDR3nt: TGTGCCAGCAGCTTCCGGACTAGCGGGAGGGCCCTGGATGGATCCTACAATGAGCAGTTCTTC

len: 14
v_gene: TRBV2
d_gene: .
abundance: many
j_gene: TRBJ1-4
CDR3aa: CASRPGRTNEKLFF
CDR3nt: TGTGCCAGCCGGCCGGGGCGAACTAATGAAAAACTGTTTTTT

len: 15
v_gene: TRBV19
d_gene: .
abundance: many
j_gene: TRBJ2-6
CDR3aa: CASRFGGSGANVLTF
CDR3nt: TGTGCCAGTAGGTTTGGGGGCTCTGGGGCCAACGTCCTGACTTTC

len: 18
v_gene: TRBV27
d_gene: TRBD2
abundance: .
j_gene: TRBJ2-6
CDR3aa: CASRQAGGFGPGANVLTF
CDR3nt: TGTGCCAGCAGGCAAGCGGGAGGTTTTGGTCCTGGGGCCAACGTCCTGACTTTC

len: 14
v_gene: TRBV6-6
d_gene: TRBD2
abundance: many
j_gene: TRBJ2-1
CDR3aa: CASSYASGSQEQFF
CDR3nt: TGTGCCAGCAGTTACGCTAGCGGGAGCCAGGAGCAGTTCTTC

len: 17
v_gene: TRBV6-2/TRBV6-3
d_gene: TRBD2
abundance: many
j_gene: TRBJ2-3
CDR3aa: CASSYGLLAGGTDTQYF
CDR3nt: TGTGCCAGCAGTTACGGCTTACTAGCGGGGGGCACAGATACGCAGTATTTT

len: 18
v_gene: TRBV20-1
d_gene: TRBD2
abundance: many
j_gene: TRBJ2-1
CDR3aa: CSARAWLAGEGSYNEQFF
CDR3nt: TGCAGTGCTAGAGCTTGGCTAGCGGGAGAGGGCTCCTACAATGAGCAGTTCTTC

len: 14
v_gene: TRBV2
d_gene: .
abundance: many
j_gene: TRBJ2-7
CDR3aa: CASSDLAGPYEQYF
CDR3nt: TGTGCCAGCAGTGATCTGGCAGGGCCCTACGAGCAGTACTTC

len: 14
v_gene: TRBV2
d_gene: TRBD1
abundance: many
j_gene: TRBJ2-1
CDR3aa: CASRDRGPGNEQFF
CDR3nt: TGTGCCAGCAGGGACAGGGGGCCCGGCAATGAGCAGTTCTTC

len: 18
v_gene: TRBV19
d_gene: TRBD2
abundance: many
j_gene: TRBJ2-1
CDR3aa: CASSISPLDSGRAEEQFF
CDR3nt: TGTGCCAGTAGTATTTCACCTTTGGATAGCGGGAGGGCAGAAGAGCAGTTCTTC

len: 15
v_gene: TRBV6-6
d_gene: TRBD1
abundance: many
j_gene: TRBJ2-6
CDR3aa: CASSPDRAGANVLTF
CDR3nt: TGTGCCAGCAGCCCCGACAGGGCTGGGGCCAACGTCCTGACTTTC

len: 17
v_gene: TRBV10-1
d_gene: TRBD2
abundance: .
j_gene: TRBJ2-1
CDR3aa: CASSESGTSGRSSGQFF
CDR3nt: TGCGCCAGCAGTGAGTCTGGGACTAGCGGGAGAAGTTCTGGGCAGTTCTTC

len: 14
v_gene: TRBV12-3/TRBV12-4
d_gene: .
abundance: many
j_gene: TRBJ2-2
CDR3aa: CASSLGLARGELFF
CDR3nt: TGTGCCAGCAGTTTGGGGCTAGCGAGGGGGGAGCTGTTTTTT

len: 14
v_gene: TRBV6-1
d_gene: TRBD1
abundance: many
j_gene: TRBJ2-5
CDR3aa: CASSEDRVKETQYF
CDR3nt: TGTGCCAGCAGTGAGGACAGGGTAAAAGAGACCCAGTACTTC

len: 16
v_gene: TRBV11-3
d_gene: TRBD1
abundance: many
j_gene: TRBJ1-1
CDR3aa: CASSPRTGPANTEAFF
CDR3nt: TGTGCCAGCAGCCCTAGGACAGGGCCGGCCAACACTGAAGCTTTCTTT

len: 13
v_gene: TRBV2
d_gene: TRBD1
abundance: many
j_gene: TRBJ1-2
CDR3aa: CASSLDRDRGYTF
CDR3nt: TGTGCCAGCAGCTTAGACAGGGACCGTGGCTACACCTTC

len: 16
v_gene: TRBV2
d_gene: .
abundance: many
j_gene: TRBJ2-3
CDR3aa: CASSEAWSRRTDTQYF
CDR3nt: TGTGCCAGCAGTGAAGCTTGGAGCAGGCGCACAGATACGCAGTATTTT

len: 13
v_gene: TRBV27
d_gene: TRBD1
abundance: many
j_gene: TRBJ1-1
CDR3aa: CASSFQQGTEAFF
CDR3nt: TGTGCCAGCAGTTTTCAACAGGGGACTGAAGCTTTCTTT

len: 14
v_gene: TRBV6-2/TRBV6-3
d_gene: .
abundance: many
j_gene: TRBJ1-5
CDR3aa: CASSSDGSNQPQHF
CDR3nt: TGTGCCAGCAGTTCGGACGGAAGCAATCAGCCCCAGCATTTT

len: 17
v_gene: TRBV20-1
d_gene: TRBD1
abundance: many
j_gene: TRBJ1-1
CDR3aa: CSAPGAGTGGLGTEAFF
CDR3nt: TGCAGTGCCCCTGGAGCCGGGACAGGGGGCTTAGGGACTGAAGCTTTCTTT

len: 13
v_gene: TRBV20-1
d_gene: .
abundance: once
j_gene: TRBJ2-3
CDR3aa: CSALFGRPDTQYF
CDR3nt: TGCAGTGCTCTCTTTGGCCGTCCAGACACGCAGTATTTT

len: 14
v_gene: TRBV7-3
d_gene: .
abundance: .
j_gene: TRBJ2-2
CDR3aa: CASSPGPGTGELFF
CDR3nt: TGTGCCAGCAGCCCTGGACCGGGCACCGGGGAGCTGTTTTTT

len: 14
v_gene: TRBV10-3
d_gene: .
abundance: many
j_gene: TRBJ2-3
CDR3aa: CAIREGQSTDTQYF
CDR3nt: TGTGCCATCAGGGAGGGACAGAGCACAGATACGCAGTATTTT